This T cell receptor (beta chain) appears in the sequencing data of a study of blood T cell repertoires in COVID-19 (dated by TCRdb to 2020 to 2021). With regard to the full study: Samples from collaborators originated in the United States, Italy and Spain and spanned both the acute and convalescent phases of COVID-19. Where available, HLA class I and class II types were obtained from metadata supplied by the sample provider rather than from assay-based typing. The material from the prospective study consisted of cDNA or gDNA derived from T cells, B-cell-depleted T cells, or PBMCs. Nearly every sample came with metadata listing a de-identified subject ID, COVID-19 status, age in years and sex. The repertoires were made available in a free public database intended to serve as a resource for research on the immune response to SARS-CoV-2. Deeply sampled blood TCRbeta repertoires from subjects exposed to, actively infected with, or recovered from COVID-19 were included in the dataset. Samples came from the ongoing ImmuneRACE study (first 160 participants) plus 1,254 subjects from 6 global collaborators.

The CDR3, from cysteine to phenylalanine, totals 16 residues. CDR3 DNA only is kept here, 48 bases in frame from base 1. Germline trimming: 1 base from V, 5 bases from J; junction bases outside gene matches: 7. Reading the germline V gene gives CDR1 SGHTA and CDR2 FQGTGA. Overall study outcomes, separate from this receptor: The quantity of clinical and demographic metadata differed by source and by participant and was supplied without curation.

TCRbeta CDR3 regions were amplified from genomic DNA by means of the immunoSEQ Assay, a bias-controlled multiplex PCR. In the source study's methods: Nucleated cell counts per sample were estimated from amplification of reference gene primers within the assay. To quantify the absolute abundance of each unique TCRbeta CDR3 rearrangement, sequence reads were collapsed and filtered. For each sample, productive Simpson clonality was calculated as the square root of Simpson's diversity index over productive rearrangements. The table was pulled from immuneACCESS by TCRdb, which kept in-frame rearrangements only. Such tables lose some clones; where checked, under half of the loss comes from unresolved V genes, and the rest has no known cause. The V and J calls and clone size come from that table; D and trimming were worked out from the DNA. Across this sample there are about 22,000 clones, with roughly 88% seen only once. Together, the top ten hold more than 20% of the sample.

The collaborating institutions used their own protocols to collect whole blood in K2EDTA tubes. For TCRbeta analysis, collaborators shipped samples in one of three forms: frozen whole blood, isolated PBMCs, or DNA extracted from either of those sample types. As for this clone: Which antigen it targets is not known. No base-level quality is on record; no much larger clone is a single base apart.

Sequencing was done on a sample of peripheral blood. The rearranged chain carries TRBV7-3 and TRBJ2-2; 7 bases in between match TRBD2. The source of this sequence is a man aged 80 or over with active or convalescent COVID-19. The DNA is TGTGCCAGCAGCTTAATTCCTCTAGCGGATACCGGGGAGCTGTTTTTT. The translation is CASSLIPLADTGELFF.